The 17 T cell receptor beta chains listed next were all sequenced from one sample in a study of metastatic and nonmetastatic thyroid tumors (dated by TCRdb to 2018 to 2020). The protocol used for the library was PCR. The sequencer was an Illumina HiSeq 4000. The raw public reads went through TCRdb reprocessing: fastp at Q25, MiXCR clone calling, in-frame beta chains kept. This sample holds approximately 38,000 clones; 25% to 30% were observed only once. The ten most abundant clones make up 8% to 10% of the sample. No patient had received any treatment before thyroid surgery. Sequenced: blood. The receptors were gathered from a female donor with papillary thyroid cancer or a benign thyroid nodule (not recorded which). Some clones in this sample may be carry-over from other donors' samples.

There are many counts of this clone. The chain uses TRBV5-6 and TRBJ2-3, with TRBD2 matching over 12 bases. The V and J ends lost 3 bases and 4 bases, in that order; junction bases with no gene match: 6. This CDR3 spans 16 amino acids. Germline V gene sequence: CDR1 SGHDT, CDR2 YYEEEE. CDR3 residues: CASSSVLAGGPDTQYF. The CDR3 DNA reads TGTGCCAGCAGCTCGGTACTAGCGGGGGGCCCAGATACGCAGTATTTT.

At least ten counts were recorded for this clone. CDR3 residues: CASSLAGGSNEDTQYF. CDR3 bases: TGCGCCAGCAGCTTAGCGGGAGGGTCGAACGAGGATACGCAGTATTTT. V and J are TRBV5-1 and TRBJ2-3, with TRBD2 identical over 10 bases. V trimming: 2 bases; J trimming: 6 bases; junction bases outside the gene matches: 9. CDR3 length: 16 residues. The germline V gene has CDR1 SGHRS and CDR2 YFSETQ.

This clone was seen many times. Written as DNA, the CDR3 is TGTGCCAGCAGCTTAGATGCCGGGGAGCTGTTTTTT. This translates into CASSLDAGELFF. The chain couples TRBV7-8 to TRBJ2-2; no clear D gene. Trimming left V 1 base short and J 6 bases short, with 3 bases between. This CDR3 has 12 amino acids. Germline lookup yields CDR1 SGHVS and CDR2 FQNEAQ.

This clone was seen repeatedly, ten times or more. The chain couples TRBV10-3 to TRBJ2-7; 7 bases line up with TRBD1. The trim removed 2 bases at V and 4 bases at J, leaving 5 bases unmatched. The CDR3 has 14 amino acids. The germline V gene has CDR1 ENHRY and CDR2 SYGVKD. CDR3 sequence: CAISEAGGVYEQYF. In DNA form, the CDR3 reads TGTGCCATCAGTGAGGCAGGGGGTGTTTACGAGCAGTACTTC.

This clone was observed once. Germline is not matched at one junction end, which may reflect a read error. V gene TRBV30 combines with J gene TRBJ2-5; D possibly corresponds to TRBD1 (7 bases). CDR3 size: 18 residues. Germline loops: CDR1 GTSNPN, CDR2 SVGIG (reference sequence). CDR3 in amino acids: CAWSVWRGVEQGQDTHYF. Here the CDR3 DNA reads TGTGCCTGGAGTGTATGGAGGGGGGTCGAACAGGGGCAAGATACCCATTACTTC.

This clone was seen many times. The chain has TRBV11-2 and TRBJ1-6; TRBD1 might be the D (6 bases). The CDR3 is 15 residues long. Trimming removed 0 bases from V and 10 bases from J, with 13 bases in between. CDR1 and CDR2 from the germline V gene are SGHAT and FQNNGV. The CDR3 loop is CASSLEAGGWSPLHF. CDR3 bases: TGTGCCAGCAGCTTAGAGGCGGGGGGCTGGTCACCCCTCCACTTT.

The chain uses TRBV3-1 and TRBJ1-1; D might be TRBD1 (5 bases). CDR1 LGHDT and CDR2 YNNKEL come from the germline V gene (reference sequence). CDR3 length: 13 amino acids. Trimming cost V 4 bases and J 8 bases, with 14 bases left between them. In DNA, the CDR3 is TGTGCCAGCAGCCCACTTCAGGGAAAAGAAGCTTTCTTT. Translating gives CASSPLQGKEAFF.

This clone was recorded at least ten times. This chain uses TRBV27 with TRBJ1-1; 7 bases line up with TRBD1. V gave up 6 bases and J gave up 9 bases; unmatched junction bases: 13. The germline V gene encodes CDR1 MNHEY and CDR2 SMNVEV (reference sequence). The CDR3 is made up of 14 amino acids. CDR3 DNA: TGTGCCAGCAGACCTCTCGAGCGACAGGGAAAAGCTTTCTTT. Translating it yields CASRPLERQGKAFF.

The table lists this clone with a few counts. The chain recombines TRBV28 with TRBJ2-3; no definite D call. V shed 7 bases and J shed 3 bases, with 8 bases lying between them. Germline-derived CDR1 and CDR2 are MDHEN and SYDVKM. This CDR3 contains 12 residues. The CDR3 sequence is CASNRYTDTQYF. The CDR3 nucleotides are TGTGCCAGCAACCGATATACAGATACGCAGTATTTT. The whole variable domain, filled in from reference TRBV28 and TRBJ2-3, reads DVKVTQSSRYLVKRTGEKVFLECVQDMDHENMFWYRQDPGLGLRLIYFSYDVKMKEKGDIPEGYSVSREKKERFSLILESASTNQTSMYLCASNRYTDTQYFGPGTRLTVL.

The rearrangement links TRBV20-1 to TRBJ2-5; D gene uncertain. Trimming cost V 8 bases and J 5 bases, with 18 bases left between them. The V gene's germline CDR1 is DFQATT and CDR2 SNEGSKA (reference sequence). The CDR3 consists of 13 residues. In nucleotides, the CDR3 is TGCAGTCGCCTAACAGTGGTCCAGGAGACCCAGTACTTC. This sequence encodes CSRLTVVQETQYF.

This clone was seen only once. The CDR3 DNA is TGTGCCAGCAGCACCTTAACCGGGACTCGCTACAGGGGTGAGCAGTTCTTC. It yields the protein CASSTLTGTRYRGEQFF. The chain joins TRBV11-2 to TRBJ2-1, with D perhaps matching TRBD1 (7 bases). CDR1 and CDR2 (germline): SGHAT, FQNNGV. The length of the CDR3 is 17 residues. V gave up 5 bases and J gave up 9 bases, with 26 bases separating them.

The genes are TRBV6-2 or TRBV6-3 and TRBJ2-1; 8 bases agree with TRBD1. Germline V gene sequence: CDR1 MNHEY, CDR2 SVGEGT. The trim removed 3 bases at V and 3 bases at J, leaving 7 bases unmatched. The CDR3 totals 16 residues. CDR3 in amino acids: CASSYSQGASYNEQFF. CDR3 bases: TGTGCCAGCAGTTATTCCCAGGGGGCCAGCTACAATGAGCAGTTCTTC.

This clone appeared many times. The chain is built from TRBV14 and TRBJ2-6, with 8 bases fitting TRBD1. Germline trimming cut 4 bases from V and 1 base from J; bases unmatched to any gene: 9. In germline, CDR1 is SGHDN, CDR2 FVKESK. The CDR3 is 18 amino acids. The CDR3 loop is CASSRGQVKASGANVLTF. In nucleotides, the CDR3 is TGTGCCAGCAGCCGGGGACAGGTTAAGGCGTCTGGGGCCAACGTCCTGACTTTC.

The genes are TRBV3-1 and TRBJ2-7, with 10 bases identical to TRBD1. V lost 4 bases and J lost 0; bases outside the gene matches: 3. Germline CDR1 is LGHDT and CDR2 is YNNKEL (reference sequence). The CDR3 spans 15 residues. Here the CDR3 DNA reads TGTGCCAGCAGCCTCGGACAGGGGGACTCCTACGAGCAGTACTTC. This gives the protein CASSLGQGDSYEQYF.

The chain recombines TRBV5-1 with TRBJ2-2; TRBD1 or TRBD2 may be the D gene (6 bases each). CDR3 size: 14 residues. V lost 5 bases to trimming and J lost 3 bases, with 11 bases between them. Germline V CDR1 and CDR2: SGHRS, YFSETQ. CDR3 sequence: CASRGGGHTGELFF. The CDR3 DNA sequence: TGCGCCAGCAGAGGAGGGGGTCACACCGGGGAGCTGTTTTTT.

J is TRBJ1-3 and V is TRBV19; no definite D call. This CDR3 region has 18 residues. V was pared by 7 bases and J by 0 bases, with 22 bases between. Germline CDR1 LNHDA, CDR2 SQIVND (reference sequence). This CDR3 reads CASKREPAPSISGNTIYF. CDR3 nucleotide sequence: TGTGCCAGTAAGCGTGAGCCCGCTCCTTCCATCTCTGGAAACACCATATATTTT.

On this clone itself: At one end, the junction sequence differs from germline, possibly due to a read error. In the same sample, other DNA sequences code for this CDR3. The chain has TRBV20-1 and TRBJ2-1; the D call may be TRBD1 or TRBD2 (5 bases each). This CDR3 has 16 amino acids. Germline V gene sequence: CDR1 DFQATT, CDR2 SNEGSKA (reference sequence). The CDR3 sequence is CSARDPGQGEYNEQFF. The CDR3, as DNA: TGCAGTGCCAGAGATCCCGGTCAGGGAGAATACAATGAGCAGTTCTTC.